Presented here are 26 T cell receptor beta chains from one specimen sequenced in a study of cytomegalovirus exposure and HLA in healthy donors. Use of 60 Vbeta and 13 Jbeta primers characterized the PCR. Using immunoSEQ multiplex PCR, the repertoire was profiled, and TCRdb retains in-frame clones only, with some absent. The data contain 170,000 or so clones, over 70% of them singletons. Sequences were obtained from PBMCs. The receptors here all came from a woman between 45 and 60 years old in good health and CMV-seropositive.

This rearrangement joins TRBV9 to TRBJ2-1; D possibly corresponds to TRBD1 (6 bases). The CDR3 covers 15 residues. In germline, CDR1 is SGDLS, CDR2 YYNGEE. V was clipped by 3 bases and J by 7 bases, with 17 bases between them. The CDR3 spells CASSAGHGVGNEQFF. In DNA form, the CDR3 reads TGTGCCAGCAGCGCGGGACACGGGGTAGGGAATGAGCAGTTCTTC. Based on the CDR3 plus reference TRBV9 and TRBJ2-1, the full variable domain is DSGVTQTPKHLITATGQRVTLRCSPRSGDLSVYWYQQSLDQGLQFLIQYYNGEERAKGNILERFSAQQFPDLHSELNLSSLELGDSALYFCASSAGHGVGNEQFFGPGTRLTVL.

Points on this clone: The junction departs from germline at one end; a sequencing error may be responsible. The genes are TRBV7-9 and TRBJ1-1; 8 bases match TRBD1. Germline CDR1 is SEHNR and CDR2 is FQNEAQ (reference sequence). The CDR3 spans 14 residues. The CDR3 loop is CSSSPGGLGTEAFF. As DNA, the CDR3 is TGTTCCAGCAGCCCAGGGGGCCTGGGCACTGAAGCTTTCTTT.

The V and J genes are TRBV2 and TRBJ1-2; a possible D gene is TRBD1 (5 bases). The CDR3 has 13 amino acids. V shed 7 bases and J shed 7 bases, with 16 bases lying between them. Germline V gene lookup returns CDR1 SNHLY and CDR2 FYNNEI. Written as DNA, the CDR3 is TGTGCCAGCACCCCAGGGTCCTTTCTTGGCTACACCTTC. It translates to CASTPGSFLGYTF.

This clone was seen just once. The V gene is TRBV10-3, the J gene TRBJ1-1; no reliable D call. The germline V and J ends were trimmed by 3 bases and 3 bases, with 8 bases remaining between them. Per germline, CDR1 ENHRY and CDR2 SYGVKD. The CDR3 has 13 amino acids. The CDR3 protein is CAISDRKDTEAFF. In nucleotides, the CDR3 is TGTGCCATCAGTGACAGGAAGGACACTGAAGCTTTCTTT.

In its sample, this clone was seen a few times. This chain uses TRBV20-1 with TRBJ2-2; no definite D call. Germline values: CDR1 DFQATT, CDR2 SNEGSKA (reference sequence). V was clipped by 5 bases and J by 5 bases, with 6 bases between them. The CDR3 has 11 residues. CDR3 protein: CSASITGELFF. The CDR3 DNA reads as TGCAGTGCTTCTATTACCGGGGAGCTGTTTTTT.

This chain connects TRBV7-2 to TRBJ2-3, with TRBD2 matching 14 bases. The V gene end was trimmed by 6 bases and the J gene end by 5 bases; junction bases not matched to a gene: 10. The CDR3 covers 17 residues. Germline CDR1 reads SGHTA; CDR2 reads FQGNSA. The CDR3 spells CASRMGLAGEGGDTQYF. As DNA, the CDR3 is TGTGCCAGCAGGATGGGACTAGCGGGGGAAGGGGGAGATACGCAGTATTTT.

This chain uses TRBV7-9 with TRBJ2-2; a weak D match, TRBD1 (5 bases). The CDR3 has 16 residues. CDR1 is SEHNR, CDR2 FQNEAQ, per germline (reference sequence). Trimming removed 1 base from V and 1 base from J, with 10 bases in between. CDR3 coding DNA: TGTGCCAGCAGCTTAGGGGGCGGATTGAACACCGGGGAGCTGTTTTTT. Its protein is CASSLGGGLNTGELFF.

The chain couples TRBV7-2 to TRBJ1-5; 7 bases are a match to TRBD1. V was clipped by 3 bases and J by 6 bases; unmatched bases: 8. This CDR3 has 15 amino acids. Germline loops: CDR1 SGHTA, CDR2 FQGNSA. The CDR3 reads CASSFNQGEGQPQHF. The CDR3 DNA reads TGTGCCAGCAGCTTCAACCAGGGGGAAGGTCAGCCCCAGCATTTT.

V usage is TRBV15 and J usage is TRBJ2-5; perhaps TRBD1 as D (6 bases). V was shortened by 0 bases and J by 5 bases, with 13 bases between the two germline ends. The CDR3 has 15 amino acids. Germline CDR1 LNHNV, CDR2 YYDKDF (reference sequence). In DNA, the CDR3 is TGTGCCACCAGCAGAGATCGGAGCCAGGGGGAGACCCAGTACTTC. Translating it yields CATSRDRSQGETQYF. The whole variable domain, filled in from reference TRBV15 and TRBJ2-5, reads DAMVIQNPRYQVTQFGKPVTLSCSQTLNHNVMYWYQQKSSQAPKLLFHYYDKDFNNEADTPDNFQSRRPNTSFCFLDIRSPGLGDTAMYLCATSRDRSQGETQYFGPGTRLLVL.

V is TRBV9 and J is TRBJ1-6, with D possibly TRBD1 on 6 matching bases. CDR1 and CDR2 from the germline V gene are SGDLS and YYNGEE. V lost 0 bases and J lost 7, with 11 bases in between. The CDR3 runs to 15 residues. The CDR3 DNA reads TGTGCCAGCAGCGTAGAGGGGGGGGGAAATTCACCCCTCCACTTT. Translated, it gives CASSVEGGGNSPLHF. Drawing the rest from reference TRBV9 and TRBJ1-6, the complete variable domain is DSGVTQTPKHLITATGQRVTLRCSPRSGDLSVYWYQQSLDQGLQFLIQYYNGEERAKGNILERFSAQQFPDLHSELNLSSLELGDSALYFCASSVEGGGNSPLHFGNGTRLTVT.

The chain is built from TRBV19 and TRBJ2-7, with 7 bases aligning to TRBD2. Germline loops: CDR1 LNHDA, CDR2 SQIVND (reference sequence). V lost 3 bases, J lost 4 bases, and 3 bases stayed unmatched. This CDR3 has 13 amino acids. CDR3 bases: TGTGCCAGTAGTATCGGGGGGAGGTACGAGCAGTACTTC. It translates to CASSIGGRYEQYF. Using reference TRBV19 and TRBJ2-7 for the parts outside the CDR3, the full variable domain is DGGITQSPKYLFRKEGQNVTLSCEQNLNHDAMYWYRQDPGQGLRLIYYSQIVNDFQKGDIAEGYSVSREKKESFPLTVTSAQKNPTAFYLCASSIGGRYEQYFGPGTRLTVT.

CDR3 amino acids: CASSDSGGRDEQFF. The CDR3 nucleotides are TGTGCCAGCAGTGACTCCGGAGGGAGGGATGAGCAGTTCTTC. The chain has TRBV6-4 and TRBJ2-1, with TRBD2 identical over 7 bases. CDR3 length: 14 amino acids. CDR1 is MRHNA and CDR2 is SNTAGT in the germline V gene. Trimming took 0 bases from V and 8 from J; bases not matched to a gene: 4.

The V gene is TRBV4-1, the J gene TRBJ1-2; 7 bases fit TRBD1. Per the germline V gene, CDR1 is MGHRA and CDR2 is YSYEKL. The CDR3 covers 16 residues. The V gene end was trimmed by 0 bases and the J gene end by 7 bases; junction bases not matched to a gene: 11. The CDR3 nucleotides are TGCGCCAGCAGCCAAGATCTGAGGGGGCAGTGGGGTGGCTACACCTTC. Amino acids: CASSQDLRGQWGGYTF.

This clone was found a few times. The chain couples TRBV5-1 to TRBJ2-5, with TRBD1 identical over 9 bases. The CDR3 contains 15 residues. CDR1 is SGHRS, CDR2 YFSETQ, per germline. J was trimmed by 4 bases and V by 4 bases; bases with no gene match: 8. CDR3 coding DNA: TGCGCCAGCAGCCCCTGGACAGGGGCGACAGAGACCCAGTACTTC. Encoded protein: CASSPWTGATETQYF. Together with reference TRBV5-1 and TRBJ2-5, the CDR3 gives the full variable domain: KAGVTQTPRYLIKTRGQQVTLSCSPISGHRSVSWYQQTPGQGLQFLFEYFSETQRNKGNFPGRFSGRQFSNSRSEMNVSTLELGDSALYLCASSPWTGATETQYFGPGTRLLVL.

The chain has TRBV4-1 and TRBJ1-4; 7 bases are shared with TRBD1. With V trimmed by 0 bases and J by 8 bases, 3 bases remained unmatched. The CDR3 loop spans 14 amino acids. Germline V lookup: CDR1 MGHRA, CDR2 YSYEKL. CDR3 DNA sequence: TGCGCCAGCAGCCAAGACGGGACAGCGGAAAAACTGTTTTTT. This sequence encodes CASSQDGTAEKLFF.

V usage is TRBV7-9 and J usage is TRBJ1-5, with 9 positions matching TRBD1. Germline CDR1 reads SEHNR; CDR2 reads FQNEAQ (reference sequence). V was clipped by 5 bases and J by 3 bases; unmatched bases: 8. The CDR3 is made up of 16 amino acids. CDR3 region: CASSPSEQGANQPQHF. For the CDR3, the DNA is TGTGCCAGCAGCCCGTCCGAACAGGGGGCCAATCAGCCCCAGCATTTT.

The CDR3 region is CASSQSPSGSYEQYF. CDR3 sequence (DNA): TGCGCCAGCAGCCAATCGCCTAGCGGGAGCTACGAGCAGTACTTC. This rearrangement joins TRBV4-3 to TRBJ2-7, with 10 nucleotides matching TRBD2. The germline gives CDR1 LGHNA, CDR2 YSLEER. V shed 2 bases, J shed 3 bases, and the junction held 4 bases outside the gene matches. This CDR3 region has 15 residues.

This clone was counted a single time. The chain carries TRBV2 and TRBJ2-7; 10 bases are a match to TRBD1. Per germline, CDR1 SNHLY and CDR2 FYNNEI. CDR3 length: 14 amino acids. The J segment lost 2 bases and the V segment lost 8 bases, leaving 6 bases of the junction unmatched. The CDR3 is CASRTGTGAYEQYF. The DNA of the CDR3 is TGTGCCAGCCGGACCGGGACAGGGGCCTACGAGCAGTACTTC.

J is TRBJ2-1 and V is TRBV5-8, with TRBD2 as a possible D gene (6 bases). V was pared by 3 bases and J by 9 bases, with 16 bases between. CDR1 is SGHTS and CDR2 is YDEGEE in the germline V gene. CDR3 length: 14 residues. The chain's CDR3 is CASSSPGVGSEQFF. Here the CDR3 DNA reads TGTGCCAGCAGCTCCCCGGGGGTAGGTAGTGAGCAGTTCTTC.

The chain links TRBV5-1 to TRBJ1-6, with D unresolved. This CDR3 has 13 residues. The germline V gene has CDR1 SGHRS and CDR2 YFSETQ. V shed 0 bases and J shed 12 bases, with 10 bases lying between them. The CDR3 region is CASSLEPQRPLHF. CDR3 coding DNA: TGCGCCAGCAGCTTGGAGCCCCAGCGACCCCTCCACTTT.

The chain recombines TRBV4-1 with TRBJ2-5; TRBD2 aligns across 8 bases. There are 17 residues in the CDR3. Looked up from germline, CDR1 is MGHRA and CDR2 is YSYEKL. V shed 9 bases, J shed 4 bases, and the junction held 19 bases outside the gene matches. The DNA of the CDR3 is TGCGCCAGTTCCCCTGGGGGCGGGGGGCGCCGGAGAGAGACCCAGTACTTC. Translation: CASSPGGGGRRRETQYF.

This chain's CDR3 is CASNNRQGKVSRQPQHF. In DNA, the CDR3 is TGTGCCAGCAACAATAGACAGGGGAAGGTGTCAAGACAGCCCCAGCATTTT. The rearrangement joins TRBV21-1 to TRBJ1-5; TRBD1, the D gene given by the table, was not confirmed from the DNA. TRBV21-1 is listed as a pseudogene. The CDR3 extends over 17 amino acids.

The chain is built from TRBV7-2 and TRBJ1-1; 8 positions agree with TRBD1. Trimming took 4 bases from V and 1 from J; bases not matched to a gene: 5. Germline assignment: CDR1 SGHTA and CDR2 FQGNSA. This CDR3 spans 15 amino acids. CDR3 residues: CASSSLTGENTEAFF. In DNA form, the CDR3 reads TGTGCCAGCAGCTCGCTGACAGGGGAGAACACTGAAGCTTTCTTT.

The V and J genes are TRBV19 and TRBJ1-1; D is undetermined. This CDR3 has 14 residues. In germline, CDR1 is LNHDA, CDR2 SQIVND (reference sequence). V was cut by 5 bases and J by 3 bases, with 13 bases left in between. CDR3 protein: CASSARGVDTEAFF. DNA of the CDR3: TGTGCCAGTAGTGCTCGCGGGGTTGACACTGAAGCTTTCTTT.

The chain has TRBV19 and TRBJ2-3; 11 nucleotides line up with TRBD2. Germline V gives CDR1 LNHDA, CDR2 SQIVND (reference sequence). The CDR3 spans 15 residues. Unmatched junction bases numbered 4, after V lost 4 bases and J lost 4 bases. The CDR3 is CASSKTSGNPDTQYF. CDR3 nucleotides: TGTGCCAGTAGTAAGACTAGCGGGAACCCAGATACGCAGTATTTT.

The chain is built from TRBV7-3 and TRBJ2-1; 8 bases map to TRBD2. CDR1 and CDR2 (germline): SGHTA, FQGTGA. The CDR3 covers 19 residues. V gave up 2 bases and J gave up 0 bases; unmatched junction bases: 12. Here the CDR3 DNA reads TGTGCCAGCAGCTTATCCCGACCGAGACTAGCGATCTCCTACAATGAGCAGTTCTTC. Protein product: CASSLSRPRLAISYNEQFF.